The 18 T cell receptor beta chains below were found in one sample sequenced in a study of radiation and T cells in renal cell carcinoma. Using immunoSEQ multiplex PCR, the repertoire was profiled, and TCRdb retains in-frame clones only, with some absent. The sample includes tens of thousands of clones, approximately 81% seen only once; the top ten take about 33%. Time point reported: blood 4 weeks post-SBRT, at nephrectomy. Treatment denoted: 15 Gy SBRT to primary tumor, nephrectomy 4 weeks later. Source: blood, taken from a patient whose treatment included radiotherapy and nephrectomy. These receptors were obtained from a man aged 55 to 70 with renal cell carcinoma.

This chain links TRBV19 with TRBJ2-2, with TRBD2 identical over 7 bases. The germline gives CDR1 LNHDA, CDR2 SQIVND (reference sequence). The CDR3 spans 14 residues. With V trimmed by 8 bases and J by 4 bases, 7 bases remained unmatched. Here the CDR3 reads CASGGVAATGELFF. CDR3 coding DNA: TGTGCCAGTGGGGGGGTAGCGGCCACCGGGGAGCTGTTTTTT.

This clone has just one count. The identical CDR3 is also encoded by other nucleotide sequences in the sample. The J gene is TRBJ1-3, the V gene TRBV7-2; no firm D call. Trimming removed 2 bases from V and 3 bases from J, with 5 bases in between. This CDR3 has 13 residues. From germline, CDR1 is SGHTA and CDR2 FQGNSA. Here the CDR3 reads CASSLYSGNTIYF. CDR3 nucleotide sequence: TGTGCCAGCAGCTTATACAGTGGAAACACCATATATTTT.

This chain joins TRBV5-1 and TRBJ2-5; tentatively, D is TRBD2 (5 bases). Per germline, CDR1 SGHRS and CDR2 YFSETQ. Deletions cut 3 bases from V and 0 bases from J, with 6 bases between. The CDR3 loop spans 13 amino acids. The CDR3 spells CASSWRDQETQYF. DNA of the CDR3: TGCGCCAGCAGCTGGCGGGACCAAGAGACCCAGTACTTC. The full variable domain, with the rest looked up from reference TRBV5-1 and TRBJ2-5, is KAGVTQTPRYLIKTRGQQVTLSCSPISGHRSVSWYQQTPGQGLQFLFEYFSETQRNKGNFPGRFSGRQFSNSRSEMNVSTLELGDSALYLCASSWRDQETQYFGPGTRLLVL.

The chain combines TRBV7-9 with TRBJ2-5, with D hard to call. The germline V and J ends were trimmed by 0 bases and 1 base, with 15 bases remaining between them. Germline CDR1 is SEHNR and CDR2 is FQNEAQ (reference sequence). The CDR3 runs 17 residues. CDR3 sequence (DNA): TGTGCCAGCAGCTTAGCTGTCCGGGTGGTCTCCCAAGAGACCCAGTACTTC. Amino acids: CASSLAVRVVSQETQYF.

The chain has TRBV19 and TRBJ1-4; D call uncertain. The germline gives CDR1 LNHDA, CDR2 SQIVND (reference sequence). Trimming removed 1 base from V and 8 bases from J, with 14 bases in between. The CDR3 contains 15 residues. The chain's CDR3 is CASSIAGLTGEKLFF. In nucleotides, the CDR3 is TGTGCCAGTAGTATAGCAGGTCTCACGGGCGAAAAACTGTTTTTT. The whole variable domain, remainder taken from reference TRBV19 and TRBJ1-4, is DGGITQSPKYLFRKEGQNVTLSCEQNLNHDAMYWYRQDPGQGLRLIYYSQIVNDFQKGDIAEGYSVSREKKESFPLTVTSAQKNPTAFYLCASSIAGLTGEKLFFGSGTQLSVL.

V is TRBV18 and J is TRBJ2-5; D ambiguous. V lost 3 bases and J 2 bases, leaving 7 bases between the germline ends. In germline, CDR1 is KGHSH, CDR2 LQKENI. The CDR3 loop spans 13 amino acids. The CDR3 region is CASSPGRQETQYF. In nucleotides, the CDR3 is TGTGCCAGCTCACCGGGCCGTCAAGAGACCCAGTACTTC.

The rearrangement joins TRBV5-6 to TRBJ1-3; 8 bases fit TRBD1. The CDR3 is 16 amino acids. The junction had 4 bases not matched to a gene; V was cut back by 0 bases and J by 2 bases. CDR1 SGHDT and CDR2 YYEEEE come from the germline V gene. The CDR3 sequence: CASSLDGTGAGNTIYF. CDR3 sequence (DNA): TGTGCCAGCAGCTTGGACGGGACAGGCGCTGGAAACACCATATATTTT.

This chain connects TRBV7-6 to TRBJ2-1, with 11 bases that match TRBD2. From germline, CDR1 is SGHVS and CDR2 FNYEAQ. The CDR3 is 15 amino acids. J gave up 8 bases and V 3 bases, and 6 bases lay outside the gene matches. CDR3: CASSFGSGRVYEQFF. Here the CDR3 DNA reads TGTGCCAGCAGCTTCGGTAGCGGGAGGGTCTATGAGCAGTTCTTC.

This clone was observed a few times. CDR3 in DNA: TGCACCAGCCATCAGATACGCCAGGGCCTATACGAGCAGTACTTC. Its protein is CTSHQIRQGLYEQYF. The gene calls are TRBV1 and TRBJ2-7; the table's D gene call, TRBD1, was not cross checked with the DNA. TRBV1 is deemed a pseudogene. The CDR3 sequence is 15 residues long.

The J gene is TRBJ2-5, the V gene TRBV18; 7 nucleotides align to TRBD1. J was trimmed by 7 bases and V by 2 bases; bases with no gene match: 7. In germline, CDR1 is KGHSH, CDR2 LQKENI. The length of the CDR3 is 14 residues. CDR3 DNA: TGTGCCAGCTCACCAGGGGACAGAAGTCCGACCCAGTACTTC. Translation: CASSPGDRSPTQYF.

The rearrangement uses TRBV19 and TRBJ1-1; tentatively, D is TRBD1 (5 bases). The germline CDR1 and CDR2 sequences are LNHDA and SQIVND (reference sequence). Deletions cut 5 bases from V and 1 base from J, with 14 bases between. The CDR3 has 15 amino acids. CDR3 in DNA: TGTGCCAGTAGTGTTACAGGTGTCGCGAACACTGAAGCTTTCTTT. Translating gives CASSVTGVANTEAFF.

The chain links TRBV11-2 to TRBJ2-5; possibly TRBD1 for D (5 bases). The germline V and J ends were trimmed by 5 bases and 1 base, with 14 bases remaining between them. CDR1 is SGHAT, CDR2 FQNNGV, per germline. This CDR3 has 15 residues. The CDR3 DNA reads as TGTGCCAGCAGCCCCCTGAGTGGGGCCCAAGAGACCCAGTACTTC. It translates to CASSPLSGAQETQYF.

This clone has just one count. The rearrangement joins TRBV25-1 to TRBJ1-1; D is ambiguous. The CDR3 runs 13 residues. Trimming took off 2 bases at V and 5 bases at J, with 9 bases between the two ends. Germline CDR1 reads MGHDK; CDR2 reads SYGVNS. CDR3 DNA: TGTGCCAGCAGTGAAATGGGAAATACTGAAGCTTTCTTT. It translates to CASSEMGNTEAFF.

The chain is built from TRBV10-3 and TRBJ2-1; D possibly matches TRBD1 or TRBD2 (6 bases each). V was cut by 6 bases and J by 4 bases, with 19 bases left in between. CDR1 and CDR2 (germline): ENHRY, SYGVKD. This CDR3 spans 16 amino acids. This CDR3 reads CAISHNREEGYNEQFF. In DNA, the CDR3 is TGTGCCATCAGCCATAACAGGGAGGAAGGGTACAATGAGCAGTTCTTC.

The genes are TRBV5-4 and TRBJ2-5, with 8 bases identical to TRBD1. The CDR3 runs to 13 residues. Trimming cost V 5 bases and J 5 bases; bases outside gene matches: 5. Germline V lookup: CDR1 SGHNT, CDR2 YYREEE (reference sequence). The CDR3 region is CASSPGGGETQYF. The CDR3 DNA is TGTGCCAGCAGTCCAGGGGGCGGGGAGACCCAGTACTTC.

This clone appeared once. The chain has TRBV7-2 and TRBJ1-6, with a tentative D call TRBD1 (6 bases). Germline V gene lookup returns CDR1 SGHTA and CDR2 FQGNSA. Trimming took 2 bases from V and 3 from J, leaving 17 bases between them. The CDR3 runs to 18 residues. The CDR3 here is CASSLRGAGGGYNSPLHF. The DNA for the CDR3 is TGTGCCAGCAGCTTACGGGGAGCGGGGGGCGGCTATAATTCACCCCTCCACTTT. Full variable domain (missing parts from reference TRBV7-2 and TRBJ1-6): GAGVSQSPSNKVTEKGKDVELRCDPISGHTALYWYRQSLGQGLEFLIYFQGNSAPDKSGLPSDRFSAERTGGSVSTLTIQRTQQEDSAVYLCASSLRGAGGGYNSPLHFGNGTRLTVT.

The genes are TRBV19 and TRBJ2-7; D is possibly TRBD1 or TRBD2 (5 bases each). Germline CDR1 reads LNHDA; CDR2 reads SQIVND (reference sequence). The length of the CDR3 is 14 residues. Trimming removed 9 bases from V and 2 bases from J, with 17 bases in between. CDR3 coding DNA: TGTGCCAGCCGGGGACGTTCACCCCCCTACGAGCAGTACTTC. Protein: CASRGRSPPYEQYF.

The J gene is TRBJ2-2, the V gene TRBV19; D is undetermined. Trimming stripped 2 bases from V and 1 base from J, with 2 bases between. The V gene's germline CDR1 is LNHDA and CDR2 SQIVND (reference sequence). CDR3 size: 13 residues. CDR3 nucleotides: TGTGCCAGTAGTATACAGAACACCGGGGAGCTGTTTTTT. Translation gives CASSIQNTGELFF.